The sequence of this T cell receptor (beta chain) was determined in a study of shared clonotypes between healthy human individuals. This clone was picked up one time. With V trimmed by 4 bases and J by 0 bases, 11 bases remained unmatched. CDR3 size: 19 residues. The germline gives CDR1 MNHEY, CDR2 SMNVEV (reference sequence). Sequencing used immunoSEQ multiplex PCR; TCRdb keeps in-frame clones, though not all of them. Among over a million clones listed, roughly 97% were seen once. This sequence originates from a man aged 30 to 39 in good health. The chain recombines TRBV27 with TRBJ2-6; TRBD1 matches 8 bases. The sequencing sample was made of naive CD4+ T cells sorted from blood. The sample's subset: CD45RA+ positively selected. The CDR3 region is CASSYRSGTGGSGANVLTF. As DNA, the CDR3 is TGTGCCAGCAGTTACCGATCGGGAACAGGGGGCTCTGGGGCCAACGTCCTGACTTTC.